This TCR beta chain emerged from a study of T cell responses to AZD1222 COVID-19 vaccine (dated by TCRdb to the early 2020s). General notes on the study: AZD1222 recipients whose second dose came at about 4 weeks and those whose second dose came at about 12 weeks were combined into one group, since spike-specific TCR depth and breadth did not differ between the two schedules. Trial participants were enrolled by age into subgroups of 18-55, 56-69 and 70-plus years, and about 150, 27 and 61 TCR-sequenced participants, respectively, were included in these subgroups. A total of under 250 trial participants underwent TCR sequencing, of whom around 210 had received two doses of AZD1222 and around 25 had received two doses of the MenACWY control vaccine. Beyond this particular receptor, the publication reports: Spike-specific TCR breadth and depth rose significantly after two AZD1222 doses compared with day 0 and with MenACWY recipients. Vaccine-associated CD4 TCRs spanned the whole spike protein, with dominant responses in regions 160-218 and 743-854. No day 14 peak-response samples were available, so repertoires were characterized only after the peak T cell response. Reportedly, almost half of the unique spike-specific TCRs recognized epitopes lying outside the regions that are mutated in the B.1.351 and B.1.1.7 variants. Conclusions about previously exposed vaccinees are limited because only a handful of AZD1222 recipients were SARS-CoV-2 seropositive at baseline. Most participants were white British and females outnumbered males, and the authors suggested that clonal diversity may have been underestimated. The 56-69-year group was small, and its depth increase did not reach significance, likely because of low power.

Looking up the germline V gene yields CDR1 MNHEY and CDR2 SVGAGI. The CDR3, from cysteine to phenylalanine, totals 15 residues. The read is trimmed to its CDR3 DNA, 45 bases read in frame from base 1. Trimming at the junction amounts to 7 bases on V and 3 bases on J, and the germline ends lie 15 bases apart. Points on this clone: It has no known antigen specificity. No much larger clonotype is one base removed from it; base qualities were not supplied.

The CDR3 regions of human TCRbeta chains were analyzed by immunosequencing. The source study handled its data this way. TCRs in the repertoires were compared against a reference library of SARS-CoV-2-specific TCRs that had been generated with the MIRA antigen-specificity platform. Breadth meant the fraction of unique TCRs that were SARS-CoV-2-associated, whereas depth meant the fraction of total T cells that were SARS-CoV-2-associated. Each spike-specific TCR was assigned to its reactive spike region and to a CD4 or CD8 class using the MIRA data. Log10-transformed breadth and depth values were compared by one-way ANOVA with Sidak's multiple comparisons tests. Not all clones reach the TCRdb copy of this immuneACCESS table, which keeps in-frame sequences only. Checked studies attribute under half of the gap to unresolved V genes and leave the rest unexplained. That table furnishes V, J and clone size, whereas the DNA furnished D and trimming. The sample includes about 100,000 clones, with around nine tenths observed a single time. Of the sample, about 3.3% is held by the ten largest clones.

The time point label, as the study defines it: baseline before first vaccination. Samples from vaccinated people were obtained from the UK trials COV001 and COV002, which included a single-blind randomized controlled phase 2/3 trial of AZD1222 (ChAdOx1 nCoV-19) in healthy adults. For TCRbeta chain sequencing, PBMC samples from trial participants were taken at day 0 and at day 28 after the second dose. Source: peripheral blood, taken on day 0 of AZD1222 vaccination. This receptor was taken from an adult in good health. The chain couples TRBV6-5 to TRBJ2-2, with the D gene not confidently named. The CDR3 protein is CASMRWRVYTGELFF. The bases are TGTGCCAGCATGAGATGGCGAGTGTACACCGGGGAGCTGTTTTTT.